This TCR beta chain was recovered during a study of blood T cell repertoires in COVID-19. Study details: The samples span acute and convalescent COVID-19 from the United States, Italy and Spain. Nucleic acid was either cDNA or gDNA, and it came from T cells, B-cell-depleted T cells, or PBMCs.

V lost 3 bases and J lost 2, with 5 bases in between. The CDR3 extends over 12 amino acids. Per the original methods: For nucleated cells, counts were estimated from reference gene primer amplification. Clones were sequenced by immunoSEQ multiplex PCR, and TCRdb holds only the in-frame ones, with some missing. The V and J calls and clone size are taken from that table; D and trimming were inferred from the DNA. The data contain roughly 190,000 clones, more than 75% of them singletons. The sequenced sample consisted of peripheral blood. The receptor was isolated from a man between 65 and 85 years old with acute or convalescent COVID-19. The V and J genes are TRBV12-3 or TRBV12-4 and TRBJ2-7; D is undetermined. The CDR3 is CASSFGPYEQYF. The CDR3 DNA is TGTGCCAGCAGTTTCGGTCCCTACGAGCAGTACTTC.